These 18 T cell receptor beta chains share one sample of origin, sequenced in a study of T cell changes during pregnancy in multiple sclerosis. Clones were sequenced by immunoSEQ multiplex PCR, and TCRdb holds only the in-frame ones, with some missing. The sample carries around 42,000 clones, around 92% recorded once. The sequencing here drew on CD4+ T cells from peripheral blood mononuclear cells, taken in the third trimester of pregnancy. Source of these receptors: a female donor with multiple sclerosis, enrolled in a pregnancy study.

The chain employs TRBV9 and TRBJ2-2; a weak D match, TRBD1 (7 bases). The CDR3 extends over 22 amino acids. Germline V lookup: CDR1 SGDLS, CDR2 YYNGEE. Trimming left V 6 bases short and J 2 bases short, with 35 bases between. The CDR3 sequence: CASTLRQGAFGSGGGNTGELFF. The CDR3 DNA is TGTGCCAGCACACTCCGACAGGGAGCGTTCGGTAGCGGAGGGGGAAACACCGGGGAGCTGTTTTTT.

The chain employs TRBV14 and TRBJ2-4; 10 nucleotides match TRBD2. V lost 1 base and J lost 9; bases outside the gene matches: 12. This CDR3 has 17 residues. CDR1 is SGHDN and CDR2 is FVKESK in the germline V gene. CDR3 residues: CASSQGLGLAGVGIQYF. The CDR3 nucleotides are TGTGCCAGCAGCCAAGGCTTAGGGCTAGCGGGAGTTGGCATTCAGTACTTC.

The V call is TRBV9, the J call TRBJ2-2; 9 bases align to TRBD1. V lost 3 bases to trimming and J lost 4 bases; unmatched junction nucleotides: 10. The CDR3 covers 17 residues. Germline lookup yields CDR1 SGDLS and CDR2 YYNGEE. The CDR3 sequence: CASSEEGDREPTGELFF. The DNA of the CDR3 is TGTGCCAGCAGCGAGGAGGGGGACAGGGAGCCCACCGGGGAGCTGTTTTTT.

The DNA for the CDR3 is TGCGCCAGCAGCTTGATTACGGGGTTGGGCGAGCAGTACTTC. It codes for CASSLITGLGEQYF. V usage is TRBV5-1 and J usage is TRBJ2-7; possible D gene TRBD2, 5 bases. Germline-derived CDR1 and CDR2 are SGHRS and YFSETQ. V was cut by 1 base and J by 6 bases, with 14 bases left in between. The CDR3 is made up of 14 amino acids.

The V call is TRBV11-2, the J call TRBJ1-1; D not certain. CDR3 size: 18 residues. Trimming stripped 2 bases from V and 1 base from J, with 20 bases between. Germline V gene lookup returns CDR1 SGHAT and CDR2 FQNNGV. Here the CDR3 DNA reads TGTGCCAGCAGCTTAACGGGTAGCGCGTTTCTGGCGAACACTGAAGCTTTCTTT. Amino acid sequence: CASSLTGSAFLANTEAFF.

The chain couples TRBV14 to TRBJ1-5, with 8 bases aligning to TRBD1. CDR1 and CDR2 from the germline V gene are SGHDN and FVKESK. The trim removed 4 bases at V and 2 bases at J, leaving 7 bases unmatched. The CDR3 length is 16 residues. Here the CDR3 reads CASSPQTGVGNQPQHF. DNA of the CDR3: TGTGCCAGCAGCCCTCAGACAGGGGTGGGCAATCAGCCCCAGCATTTT.

This chain links TRBV28 with TRBJ1-1; 10 positions agree with TRBD1. Germline-derived CDR1 and CDR2 are MDHEN and SYDVKM. The CDR3 has 18 amino acids. J was trimmed by 4 bases and V by 3 bases; bases with no gene match: 14. CDR3: CASSLDGGQGNSGTEAFF. CDR3 coding DNA: TGTGCCAGCAGTTTGGATGGGGGACAGGGGAATTCAGGCACTGAAGCTTTCTTT.

The V call is TRBV27, the J call TRBJ2-3, with D possibly matching TRBD2 (5 bases). V was clipped by 8 bases and J by 3 bases, with 12 bases between them. The CDR3 extends over 13 amino acids. CDR1 and CDR2 (germline): MNHEY, SMNVEV (reference sequence). CDR3 sequence (DNA): TGTGCCAGCCGAACCACTAGAACAGATACGCAGTATTTT. Translating it yields CASRTTRTDTQYF.

The V and J genes are TRBV18 and TRBJ2-7; no definite D call. Germline values: CDR1 KGHSH, CDR2 LQKENI. With 2 bases removed from V and 7 bases from J, the gap between germline ends came to 15 bases. CDR3 size: 14 residues. The CDR3 loop is CASSPRGQDWEQYF. CDR3 nucleotides: TGTGCCAGCTCACCAAGAGGCCAAGATTGGGAGCAGTACTTC.

The chain couples TRBV28 to TRBJ1-1, with TRBD1 identical over 8 bases. The CDR3 covers 16 residues. The V segment lost 4 bases and the J segment 3 bases; nucleotides outside the gene matches: 10. In germline, CDR1 is MDHEN, CDR2 SYDVKM. The CDR3 spells CASSSAGQGKDTEAFF. CDR3 DNA: TGTGCCAGCAGTTCCGCCGGACAGGGAAAGGACACTGAAGCTTTCTTT.

This chain uses TRBV6-5 with TRBJ2-2; D remains ambiguous. This CDR3 is 15 amino acids long. From germline, CDR1 is MNHEY and CDR2 SVGAGI. V lost 3 bases to trimming and J lost 4 bases, with 12 bases between them. CDR3 nucleotides: TGTGCCAGCAGTTATACACCCAACCCCACCGGGGAGCTGTTTTTT. Protein sequence: CASSYTPNPTGELFF.

This clone was seen a few times. This chain uses TRBV5-1 with TRBJ2-3, with a possible D match to TRBD1 (6 bases). Trimming stripped 0 bases from V and 5 bases from J, with 19 bases between. Per germline, CDR1 SGHRS and CDR2 YFSETQ. The CDR3 covers 17 residues. The CDR3 nucleotides are TGCGCCAGCAGCTTGGGAGGACAGCTTTTCAACCGAGATACGCAGTATTTT. Translated: CASSLGGQLFNRDTQYF.

The rearrangement uses TRBV7-2 and TRBJ1-2; 9 nucleotides line up with TRBD1. The CDR3 loop spans 16 amino acids. The ends lost 5 bases at V and 2 bases at J; junction bases unmatched: 9. Germline assignment: CDR1 SGHTA and CDR2 FQGNSA. The CDR3 loop reads CASSARTGTGNYGYTF. In DNA form, the CDR3 reads TGTGCCAGCAGCGCCCGCACCGGGACAGGGAACTATGGCTACACCTTC.

The chain combines TRBV7-3 with TRBJ1-3; tentatively, D is TRBD1 (5 bases). Looked up from germline, CDR1 is SGHTA and CDR2 is FQGTGA. The CDR3 has 14 residues. Trimming pared 4 bases from V and 3 bases from J, leaving 10 bases between. CDR3 DNA sequence: TGTGCCAGCAGCTCTCAGGGTTTTGGAAACACCATATATTTT. Amino acid sequence: CASSSQGFGNTIYF.

V is TRBV14 and J is TRBJ2-3, with a tentative D call TRBD2 (6 bases). The CDR3 is 16 amino acids. The V gene's germline CDR1 is SGHDN and CDR2 FVKESK. Trimming took off 5 bases at V and 2 bases at J, with 17 bases between the two ends. In nucleotides, the CDR3 is TGTGCCAGCAGCTATCTCGGGGGAGTAGTCACAGATACGCAGTATTTT. Translated: CASSYLGGVVTDTQYF.

The chain joins TRBV28 to TRBJ1-2; 7 bases match TRBD1. CDR1 and CDR2 (germline): MDHEN, SYDVKM. With 8 bases clipped from V and 4 bases from J, the junction kept 25 bases outside the gene matches. This CDR3 has 19 residues. CDR3 sequence: CASRSATPYSPTGLYGYTF. The CDR3 nucleotides read TGTGCCAGCCGTTCAGCCACCCCATATTCTCCGACAGGGCTCTATGGCTACACCTTC.

V gene TRBV6-1 combines with J gene TRBJ2-5, with D unclear. Germline assignment: CDR1 MNHNS and CDR2 SASEGT. The length of the CDR3 is 13 residues. The V gene lost 2 bases and the J gene lost 1 base, with 5 bases spanning the gap. The CDR3 region is CASSETPQETQYF. CDR3 DNA: TGTGCCAGCAGTGAAACTCCCCAAGAGACCCAGTACTTC.

This chain uses TRBV19 with TRBJ1-1; TRBD1 agrees at 8 bases. The CDR3 is made up of 14 amino acids. The V gene's germline CDR1 is LNHDA and CDR2 SQIVND (reference sequence). V lost 7 bases and J lost 4; bases outside the gene matches: 8. The CDR3 loop reads CASTGQGLGTEAFF. CDR3 coding DNA: TGTGCCAGTACCGGACAGGGACTGGGCACTGAAGCTTTCTTT.